Reported below is one T cell receptor beta chain. Antigen specificity is unknown. The data stem from a study of blood T cells in healthy people across ages. Germline CDR1 is DFQATT and CDR2 is SNEGSKA (reference sequence). Trimming removed 6 bases from V and 6 bases from J, with 10 bases in between. The CDR3 sequence is 11 residues long. Primers used in a second PCR of about 7 to 12 cycles were a sample-barcoded 5' primer and a J-beta primer mix. With 12 random nucleotides, a template-switch adaptor tagged each individual cDNA molecule. Via MiXCR, TCRdb re-called the 5' RACE reads, giving one row per CDR3 protein. The sample records more than 800,000 distinct CDR3 sequences, around 45% being singletons. Study-wide points: Per-million-T-cell TCR beta diversity fell roughly linearly with age. Long-lived donors carried more naive CD4+ cells and greater diversity than aged donors.

The receptor was isolated from a woman aged 55 to 70 in good health. V usage is TRBV20-1 and J usage is TRBJ2-3, with no clear D. What was sequenced was blood. The CDR3 region has the DNA TGCAGTGCGTACCGGGTTGATACGCAGTATTTT. It specifies CSAYRVDTQYF.